This is a list of T cell receptor beta chains from one sample in a study of T cell responses to AZD1222 COVID-19 vaccine. Profiling relied on immunoSEQ multiplex PCR, and the TCRdb table lists in-frame clones only, not all of them. This repertoire shows some 150,000 clones, around 87% found once; its top ten account for about a tenth. Sequenced here: peripheral blood, sampled 28 days after the second AZD1222 dose. These receptors originate from an adult who received the AZD1222 COVID-19 vaccine. Each CDR3 is given with its conserved first and last residue. A D gene is named only where the DNA matches it firmly. Rows give clone size only sometimes, using once, few, many, or a class for an expanded clone.

CDR3: CASSRERGSSTDTQYF
DNA: TGTGCCAGCTCCCGCGAACGGGGGAGTAGCACAGATACGCAGTATTTT
V: TRBV18
J: TRBJ2-3
D: .
size: .
length: 16

CDR3: CASSPISTSDTQYF
DNA: TGCGCCAGCAGCCCCATTTCCACAAGCGATACGCAGTATTTT
V: TRBV5-1
J: TRBJ2-3
D: .
size: .
length: 14

CDR3: CASSEINRGNEKLFF
DNA: TGTGCCAGCAGTGAAATAAACAGGGGTAATGAAAAACTGTTTTTT
V: TRBV25-1
J: TRBJ1-4
D: TRBD1
size: .
length: 15

CDR3: CASSLAGKGTGELFF
DNA: TGTGCCAGCAGTTTAGCCGGGAAGGGCACCGGGGAGCTGTTTTTT
V: TRBV27
J: TRBJ2-2
D: .
size: .
length: 15

CDR3: CASSSGTSGLNTQYF
DNA: TGTGCCAGCAGCTCCGGGACTAGCGGGCTTAATACGCAGTATTTT
V: TRBV5-4
J: TRBJ2-3
D: TRBD2
size: .
length: 15

CDR3: CASSLNGMNTEAFF
DNA: TGTGCCAGCAGCTTAAACGGGATGAACACTGAAGCTTTCTTT
V: TRBV7-3
J: TRBJ1-1
D: .
size: .
length: 14

CDR3: CASSLTGTGNYEQYF
DNA: TGTGCCAGCAGCTTGACGGGGACAGGGAACTACGAGCAGTACTTC
V: TRBV9
J: TRBJ2-7
D: TRBD1
size: once
length: 15

CDR3: CASSAYGTVIGQPQHF
DNA: TGTGCCAGCAGTGCTTACGGGACAGTGATTGGTCAGCCCCAGCATTTT
V: TRBV27
J: TRBJ1-5
D: TRBD1
size: once
length: 16

CDR3: CASSPTGERTKQYF
DNA: TGTGCCAGCAGCCCCACAGGGGAAAGAACGAAGCAGTACTTC
V: TRBV9
J: TRBJ2-7
D: TRBD1
size: .
length: 14

CDR3: CASSVDRGFNTGELFF
DNA: TGTGCCAGTAGTGTGGACAGGGGGTTTAACACCGGGGAGCTGTTTTTT
V: TRBV19
J: TRBJ2-2
D: TRBD1
size: few
length: 16

CDR3: CAISFRLAGSTNEQFF
DNA: TGTGCCATCAGCTTCCGACTAGCGGGATCGACAAATGAGCAGTTCTTC
V: TRBV10-3
J: TRBJ2-1
D: TRBD2
size: .
length: 16

CDR3: CAWRGLGVADEQFF
DNA: TGTGCCTGGAGGGGGCTGGGGGTTGCGGATGAGCAGTTCTTC
V: TRBV30
J: TRBJ2-1
D: .
size: few
length: 14

CDR3: CASFSGGSYNEQFF
DNA: TGTGCCAGTTTCAGCGGGGGCTCCTACAATGAGCAGTTCTTC
V: TRBV28
J: TRBJ2-1
D: TRBD2
size: .
length: 14

CDR3: CASSWDSNTDTQYF
DNA: TGCGCCAGCAGCTGGGACTCTAACACAGATACGCAGTATTTT
V: TRBV5-1
J: TRBJ2-3
D: .
size: .
length: 14

CDR3: CASSFRGGRETF
DNA: TGTGCCAGCAGTTTTCGAGGGGGTAGGGAGACCTTC
V: TRBV28
J: TRBJ1-2
D: .
size: .
length: 12

CDR3: CASSLTGTSDYTF
DNA: TGTGCCAGTAGTCTTACAGGGACCTCTGACTACACCTTC
V: TRBV19
J: TRBJ1-2
D: .
size: .
length: 13

CDR3: CASSPMTGNTEAFF
DNA: TGTGCCAGCTCACCGATGACAGGGAACACTGAAGCTTTCTTT
V: TRBV18
J: TRBJ1-1
D: .
size: .
length: 14